The 32 T cell receptor beta chains in this list originate from one sample, sequenced in a study of identical twins. TCRdb reanalysed the 5' RACE reads using MiXCR and keeps one entry per CDR3 protein. The sample yields about 810,000 distinct CDR3 sequences, approximately 13% seen once. The sample was also linked to a second study, of yellow fever vaccine responses in identical twins.

The sequencing input was PBMCs. The receptors stem from a woman aged 18-29 years in good health.

The chain uses TRBV9 and TRBJ1-4; unclear D gene. CDR1 is SGDLS, CDR2 YYNGEE, per germline. The ends were cut back, 3 bases at V and 4 bases at J, with 13 bases in the middle. This CDR3 spans 15 amino acids. The CDR3 protein is CASSGRRGDNEKLFF. The CDR3 DNA sequence: TGTGCCAGCAGCGGACGACGGGGAGATAATGAAAAACTGTTTTTT.

The gene calls are TRBV7-9 and TRBJ2-1; TRBD2 is a possible D gene (7 bases). Germline-derived CDR1 and CDR2 are SEHNR and FQNEAQ (reference sequence). The CDR3 has 14 residues. V lost 8 bases, J lost 3 bases, and 14 bases lay in between. The CDR3 DNA sequence: TGTGCCAGCGGGGGGGGACACCTCTACAATGAGCAGTTCTTC. As protein: CASGGGHLYNEQFF.

This clonotype turned up a few times. The chain joins TRBV10-2 to TRBJ2-7, with 9 bases matching TRBD2. The CDR3 covers 13 residues. In germline, CDR1 is WSHSY, CDR2 SAAADI. Trimming removed 7 bases from V and 1 base from J; junction bases left unmatched: 2. CDR3 amino acids: CASNAGGSYEQYF. The CDR3 DNA follows: TGCGCCAGCAATGCGGGAGGGTCCTACGAGCAGTACTTC.

This clonotype appeared many times. This chain joins TRBV2 and TRBJ2-3; perhaps TRBD2 as D (6 bases). Trimming stripped 8 bases from V and 5 bases from J, with 14 bases between. Germline assignment: CDR1 SNHLY and CDR2 FYNNEI. This CDR3 is 13 amino acids long. CDR3 bases: TGTGCCAGCCTTGCTCCGGGAGAAGATACGCAGTATTTT. It specifies CASLAPGEDTQYF. Full variable domain (missing parts from reference TRBV2 and TRBJ2-3): EPEVTQTPSHQVTQMGQEVILRCVPISNHLYFYWYRQILGQKVEFLVSFYNNEISEKSEIFDDQFSVERPDGSNFTLKIRSTKLEDSAMYFCASLAPGEDTQYFGPGTRLTVL.

This clonotype was counted only a few times. V gene TRBV6-1 combines with J gene TRBJ1-6; D is unresolved. CDR1 MNHNS and CDR2 SASEGT come from the germline V gene. V lost 5 bases to trimming and J lost 6 bases, with 14 bases between them. CDR3 length: 15 residues. The CDR3 here is CASSPMAGPNSPLHF. CDR3 bases: TGTGCCAGCAGTCCCATGGCAGGCCCTAATTCACCCCTCCACTTT.

This clonotype has a count of ten or more. V and J are TRBV29-1 and TRBJ2-5; D possibly matches TRBD1 or TRBD2 (5 bases each). Trimming took off 6 bases at V and 2 bases at J, with 10 bases between the two ends. Germline CDR1 reads SQVTM; CDR2 reads ANQGSEA. This CDR3 has 12 residues. In DNA, the CDR3 is TGCAGCGTCGGGGACCTTCAAGAGACCCAGTACTTC. This codes for CSVGDLQETQYF.

The rearrangement joins TRBV7-2 to TRBJ2-1; 7 bases are shared with TRBD2. This CDR3 spans 16 amino acids. With 3 bases clipped from V and 6 bases from J, the junction kept 11 bases outside the gene matches. CDR1 SGHTA and CDR2 FQGNSA come from the germline V gene. CDR3 in amino acids: CASSFSGSGRVNEQFF. Written as DNA, the CDR3 is TGTGCCAGCAGCTTTAGCGGGTCCGGCCGGGTCAATGAGCAGTTCTTC.

The chain carries TRBV5-4 and TRBJ2-7; 11 bases fit TRBD1. Per germline, CDR1 SGHNT and CDR2 YYREEE (reference sequence). The junction had 7 bases not matched to a gene; V was cut back by 3 bases and J by 2 bases. The length of the CDR3 is 16 residues. CDR3 nucleotide sequence: TGTGCCAGCAGCTCTCCCGGACAGGGGGCTGCCTACGAGCAGTACTTC. Residues: CASSSPGQGAAYEQYF.

This clonotype was counted between two and nine times. CDR3 DNA: TGTGCCAGCAGTATCGACAACCTTAAAAAAATGAACACTGAAGCTTTCTTT. It specifies CASSIDNLKKMNTEAFF. The rearrangement joins TRBV27 to TRBJ1-1; D is unclear. From germline, CDR1 is MNHEY and CDR2 SMNVEV (reference sequence). V was clipped by 5 bases and J by 0 bases, with 19 bases between them. CDR3 size: 17 residues.

This chain joins TRBV20-1 and TRBJ2-5; 8 bases are shared with TRBD1. The junction had 17 bases not matched to a gene; V was cut back by 0 bases and J by 5 bases. Germline lookup yields CDR1 DFQATT and CDR2 SNEGSKA (reference sequence). The CDR3 length is 18 residues. CDR3 amino acids: CSARDFIGTGGPAETQYF. The CDR3 DNA reads as TGCAGTGCTAGAGATTTTATAGGGACAGGAGGACCCGCGGAGACCCAGTACTTC.

This clonotype has just a few counts. This chain connects TRBV6-4 to TRBJ1-5; TRBD1 matches 8 bases. Germline CDR1 is MRHNA and CDR2 is SNTAGT. V dropped 11 bases and J dropped 3; count of bases not matched to a gene: 6. The CDR3 has 13 residues. The CDR3 here is CASLDRANQPQHF. The DNA for the CDR3 is TGTGCCTCCTTGGACAGGGCCAATCAGCCCCAGCATTTT.

J is TRBJ2-5 and V is TRBV12-3 or TRBV12-4; TRBD2 agrees at 14 bases. The J segment lost 5 bases and the V segment lost 5 bases, leaving 10 bases of the junction unmatched. The CDR3 is made up of 17 amino acids. In nucleotides, the CDR3 is TGTGCCAGCAGTGGGCCCTGGGGACTAGCGGGGGTGGAGACCCAGTACTTC. This sequence encodes CASSGPWGLAGVETQYF.

This clonotype has more than one count but fewer than ten. This sequence joins TRBV2 and TRBJ1-2; tentatively, D is TRBD1 (5 bases). The V end was cut by 3 bases, the J end by 8 bases, with 16 bases between. Germline V gives CDR1 SNHLY, CDR2 FYNNEI. This CDR3 has 14 amino acids. The CDR3 DNA reads TGTGCCAGCAGTGAGGATTTGGGGGATACGGGCTACACCTTC. This sequence encodes CASSEDLGDTGYTF.

There are many counts of this clonotype. The rearrangement uses TRBV4-1 and TRBJ1-1; maybe TRBD1 (6 bases). V lost 4 bases, J lost 2 bases, and 14 bases lay in between. CDR3 length equals 15 residues. Germline V CDR1 and CDR2: MGHRA, YSYEKL. CDR3 sequence reads: CASSPRGQLNTEAFF. In nucleotides, the CDR3 is TGCGCCAGCAGCCCCAGAGGACAGCTCAACACTGAAGCTTTCTTT.

This clonotype was detected a few times. The gene calls are TRBV9 and TRBJ2-1; D uncertain. There are 15 residues in the CDR3. Germline-derived CDR1 and CDR2 are SGDLS and YYNGEE. V lost 4 bases and J lost 12, with 23 bases in between. The CDR3 sequence is CASSPNNEALTGQFF. The CDR3 region has the DNA TGTGCCAGCAGCCCGAATAATGAGGCTTTGACCGGGCAGTTCTTC. The whole variable domain, remainder taken from reference TRBV9 and TRBJ2-1, is DSGVTQTPKHLITATGQRVTLRCSPRSGDLSVYWYQQSLDQGLQFLIQYYNGEERAKGNILERFSAQQFPDLHSELNLSSLELGDSALYFCASSPNNEALTGQFFGPGTRLTVL.

Details on this clonotype: A much bigger clone sits one base away, suggesting this may be a read error. V usage is TRBV27 and J usage is TRBJ2-7, with unresolved D. Trimming took off 4 bases at V and 2 bases at J, with 6 bases between the two ends. Germline V lookup: CDR1 MNHEY, CDR2 SMNVEV (reference sequence). This CDR3 contains 12 residues. The CDR3 region is CASSSAPYEQYF. The CDR3 DNA reads as TGTGCCAGCAGTTCGGCCCCCTACGAGCAGTACTTC.

V usage is TRBV25-1 and J usage is TRBJ2-4; 10 bases map to TRBD1. Germline trimming cut 4 bases from V and 1 base from J; bases unmatched to any gene: 7. This CDR3 is built from 17 residues. Germline V gene lookup returns CDR1 MGHDK and CDR2 SYGVNS. The CDR3 loop reads CASSAPGQGRAKNIQYF. The CDR3 DNA follows: TGTGCCAGCAGTGCTCCGGGACAGGGGAGGGCCAAAAACATTCAGTACTTC.

This clonotype has more than one count but fewer than ten. The rearrangement joins TRBV20-1 to TRBJ1-6; D possibly corresponds to TRBD1 (5 bases). Germline-derived CDR1 and CDR2 are DFQATT and SNEGSKA (reference sequence). The CDR3 contains 14 residues. Trimming took 2 bases from V and 6 from J, leaving 11 bases between them. For the CDR3, the DNA is TGCAGTGCTAGATTGGGACCGGCTAATTCACCCCTCCACTTT. It codes for CSARLGPANSPLHF.

This clonotype was recorded a few times. The V and J genes are TRBV5-1 and TRBJ1-1; TRBD1 agrees at 12 bases. J was trimmed by 6 bases and V by 4 bases; bases with no gene match: 7. The germline gives CDR1 SGHRS, CDR2 YFSETQ. The CDR3 is made up of 15 amino acids. In nucleotides, the CDR3 is TGCGCCAGCAGCCCGCCCGGGACAGGGGGCTCTGAAGCTTTCTTT. Protein: CASSPPGTGGSEAFF.

The chain recombines TRBV15 with TRBJ2-5; D is possibly TRBD2 (5 bases). The CDR3 runs to 17 residues. Trimming took off 1 base at V and 2 bases at J, with 17 bases between the two ends. Germline CDR1 reads LNHNV; CDR2 reads YYDKDF (reference sequence). CDR3 region: CATSRVGLAADQETQYF. The CDR3 DNA follows: TGTGCCACCAGCAGAGTAGGGCTAGCAGCCGATCAAGAGACCCAGTACTTC.

This clonotype was observed many times. V usage is TRBV6-1 and J usage is TRBJ1-5, with TRBD1 matching over 8 bases. CDR1 is MNHNS, CDR2 SASEGT, per germline. The CDR3 sequence is 14 residues long. Losses at the gene ends were 6 bases for V and 4 bases for J; bases not matched to a gene: 5. CDR3 in amino acids: CASRRTGTNQPQHF. CDR3 sequence (DNA): TGTGCCAGCAGACGGACAGGGACAAATCAGCCCCAGCATTTT.

This clonotype was seen more than once but under ten times. The CDR3 bases are TGCAGCGTCCCGGGACAGGGGGCGCCGGCTGGCTCAGATACGCAGTATTTT. This translates into CSVPGQGAPAGSDTQYF. V usage is TRBV29-1 and J usage is TRBJ2-3; 12 bases align to TRBD1. The CDR3 is 17 amino acids. Germline-derived CDR1 and CDR2 are SQVTM and ANQGSEA. J was trimmed by 4 bases and V by 6 bases; bases with no gene match: 14.

This clonotype occurred a few times. The V call is TRBV10-3, the J call TRBJ2-3, with 8 positions matching TRBD2. Germline V gene data show CDR1 as ENHRY and CDR2 as SYGVKD. After removal of 3 bases from V and 4 bases from J, the junction contained 15 bases not matched to a gene. CDR3 size: 18 residues. CDR3 protein: CAISEMAGGILAADTQYF. In nucleotides, the CDR3 is TGTGCCATCAGTGAAATGGCGGGGGGCATTCTAGCCGCAGATACGCAGTATTTT.

This clonotype was recorded many times. The chain links TRBV7-9 to TRBJ1-1, with 10 bases identical to TRBD1. Unmatched junction bases numbered 16, after V lost 5 bases and J lost 7 bases. The CDR3 has 17 residues. CDR1 is SEHNR and CDR2 is FQNEAQ in the germline V gene (reference sequence). Written as DNA, the CDR3 is TGTGCCAGCAGCCCTGGGACAGGGGTCCCTGGGGGAGGTGAAGCTTTCTTT. This encodes CASSPGTGVPGGGEAFF.

The CDR3 reads CASSIRFHAGQNTEAFF. The CDR3 nucleotides are TGTGCCAGTAGTATCAGGTTTCATGCGGGGCAGAACACTGAAGCTTTCTTT. The chain couples TRBV19 to TRBJ1-1; maybe TRBD1 (5 bases). Between the trimmed V and J ends, which lost 3 bases and 1 base, there was a span of 18 bases. The CDR3 length is 17 residues. CDR1 LNHDA and CDR2 SQIVND come from the germline V gene (reference sequence). The variable domain in full, completed from reference TRBV19 and TRBJ1-1, reads DGGITQSPKYLFRKEGQNVTLSCEQNLNHDAMYWYRQDPGQGLRLIYYSQIVNDFQKGDIAEGYSVSREKKESFPLTVTSAQKNPTAFYLCASSIRFHAGQNTEAFFGQGTRLTVV.

The table lists this clonotype with a few counts. The chain carries TRBV12-3 or TRBV12-4 and TRBJ2-4; D remains unclear. The V gene lost 0 bases and the J gene lost 3 bases, with 9 bases spanning the gap. The CDR3 covers 15 residues. This CDR3 is CASSLARVGKNIQYF. DNA for the CDR3: TGTGCCAGCAGTTTAGCGCGCGTGGGCAAAAACATTCAGTACTTC.

The rearrangement joins TRBV12-3 or TRBV12-4 to TRBJ1-6; a weak D match, TRBD1 (5 bases). Trimming left V 3 bases short and J 13 bases short, with 10 bases between. The CDR3 runs 12 residues. CDR3 DNA: TGTGCCAGCAGTTTTCAGGGTCCGCCCCTCCACTTT. Protein sequence: CASSFQGPPLHF.

Only a few counts were recorded for this clonotype. The chain has TRBV5-1 and TRBJ2-1, with 11 positions matching TRBD1. V was clipped by 3 bases and J by 9 bases; unmatched bases: 23. The CDR3 extends over 20 amino acids. The germline CDR1 and CDR2 sequences are SGHRS and YFSETQ. The CDR3 here is CASSSGSPSDRGRVLGEQFF. The CDR3 nucleotides read TGCGCCAGCAGCTCCGGATCCCCATCGGACAGGGGGCGAGTCTTGGGTGAGCAGTTCTTC.

Only a few counts were recorded for this clonotype. The chain is built from TRBV5-1 and TRBJ1-1, with D unresolved. The CDR3 is 15 residues long. CDR1 is SGHRS and CDR2 is YFSETQ in the germline V gene. The V and J ends lost 4 bases and 2 bases respectively, with 15 bases between them. The chain's CDR3 is CASSADSGLNTEAFF. In DNA form, the CDR3 reads TGCGCCAGCAGCGCGGATTCCGGACTTAACACTGAAGCTTTCTTT.

With respect to this clonotype: One end of the junction does not line up with germline, which may come from a read error. This chain uses TRBV7-9 with TRBJ2-1; 12 bases align to TRBD2. Germline V CDR1 and CDR2: SEHNR, FQNEAQ (reference sequence). The CDR3 totals 13 residues. The CDR3: CASSLGLAGGGTF. The CDR3, as DNA: TGTGCCAGCAGCTTAGGTCTAGCGGGAGGGGGAACCTTC.

This clonotype showed up many times. The chain couples TRBV28 to TRBJ2-1, with 11 bases fitting TRBD2. After removal of 2 bases from V and 4 bases from J, the junction contained 4 bases not matched to a gene. The germline gives CDR1 MDHEN, CDR2 SYDVKM. The CDR3 consists of 16 residues. The CDR3 DNA is TGTGCCAGCAGTTTACCCACTAGCGGGAGTTACAATGAGCAGTTCTTC. Its protein is CASSLPTSGSYNEQFF. Combining the CDR3 with reference TRBV28 and TRBJ2-1 gives the whole variable domain DVKVTQSSRYLVKRTGEKVFLECVQDMDHENMFWYRQDPGLGLRLIYFSYDVKMKEKGDIPEGYSVSREKKERFSLILESASTNQTSMYLCASSLPTSGSYNEQFFGPGTRLTVL.

This rearrangement joins TRBV2 to TRBJ1-4; 7 bases align to TRBD1. J gave up 10 bases and V 1 base, and 6 bases lay outside the gene matches. This CDR3 contains 14 residues. Germline loops: CDR1 SNHLY, CDR2 FYNNEI. CDR3 in DNA: TGTGCCAGCAGTGAAGGTAGAGGGGGCCGAAAACTGTTTTTT. This translates into CASSEGRGGRKLFF.